The T cell receptor beta chain under discussion was sequenced for a study of CD8+ T cells in alopecia areata. General study findings and limits: It was less clear whether patients shared TCRs than it was in mice, possibly because of HLA.

J was trimmed by 3 bases and V by 3 bases; bases with no gene match: 7. Germline V CDR1 and CDR2: KGHSH, LQKENI. The CDR3 is 15 amino acids. Following extraction, RNA underwent reverse transcription to cDNA, which served as the sequencing template. The protocol was immunoSEQ multiplex PCR, while the TCRdb copy is restricted to in-frame clones and leaves out a portion. The sample carries more than 150,000 clones, just under 60% recorded once. This clone was recorded only once. Its antigen is unidentified. Sequencing was performed on CD4+ T cells sorted from blood, taken at week 0. The rearrangement links TRBV18 to TRBJ2-5, with 7 bases identical to TRBD1. The receptor was isolated from a human donor with alopecia areata. CDR3 in amino acids: CASSPAGTAEETQYF. The CDR3 DNA reads as TGTGCCAGCTCACCTGCCGGGACAGCTGAAGAGACCCAGTACTTC.